The sequence of this T cell receptor beta chain was determined in a study of T cells expressing NK-cell markers. The study's findings and limits: Dominance of the CD3+CD56-NKG2C+ fraction by these clonotypes also held in a handful of donors. Unclear, still, was the HCMV specificity of the expanded NKG2C+ T cell clones.

A 5'RACE template switching approach incorporating UMIs was used to make TCR beta cDNA. After re-calling the 5' RACE reads, TCRdb lists one entry per CDR3 protein, DNA absent. With some 280,000 distinct CDR3 sequences in the sample, the ten largest clones hold about 0.4%. This CDR3 is 18 amino acids long. The germline gives CDR1 MGHRA, CDR2 YSYEKL. In the case of this clonotype: Its antigen is as yet unknown.

The sequencing input was blood T cells: a sorted CD56 or NKG2C T cell subset, CD4+ or CD8+ T cells, or bulk PBMC T cells (not recorded which). The chain has TRBV4-1 and TRBJ2-6; the TRBD1 assignment by TCRdb is unverifiable without DNA. This receptor was taken from a man in his late teens or twenties in good health. The CDR3 is CASSQEVYGGGGANVLTF.